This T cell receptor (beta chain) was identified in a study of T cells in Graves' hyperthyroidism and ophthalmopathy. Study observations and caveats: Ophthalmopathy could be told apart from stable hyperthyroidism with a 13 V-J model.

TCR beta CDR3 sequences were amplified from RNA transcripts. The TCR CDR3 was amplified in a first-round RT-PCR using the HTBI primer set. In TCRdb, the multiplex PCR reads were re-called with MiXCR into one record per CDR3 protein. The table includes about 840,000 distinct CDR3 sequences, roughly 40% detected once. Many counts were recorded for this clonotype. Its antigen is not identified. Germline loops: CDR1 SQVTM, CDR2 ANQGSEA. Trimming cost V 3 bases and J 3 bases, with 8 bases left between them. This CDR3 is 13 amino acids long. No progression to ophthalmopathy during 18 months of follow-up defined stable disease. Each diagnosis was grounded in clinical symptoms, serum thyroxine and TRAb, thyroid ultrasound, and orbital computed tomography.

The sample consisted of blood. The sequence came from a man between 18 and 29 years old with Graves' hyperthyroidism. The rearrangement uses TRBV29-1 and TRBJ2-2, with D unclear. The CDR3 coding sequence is TGCAGCGTTGATCAGAGCGACACCGGGGAGCTGTTTTTT. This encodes CSVDQSDTGELFF.